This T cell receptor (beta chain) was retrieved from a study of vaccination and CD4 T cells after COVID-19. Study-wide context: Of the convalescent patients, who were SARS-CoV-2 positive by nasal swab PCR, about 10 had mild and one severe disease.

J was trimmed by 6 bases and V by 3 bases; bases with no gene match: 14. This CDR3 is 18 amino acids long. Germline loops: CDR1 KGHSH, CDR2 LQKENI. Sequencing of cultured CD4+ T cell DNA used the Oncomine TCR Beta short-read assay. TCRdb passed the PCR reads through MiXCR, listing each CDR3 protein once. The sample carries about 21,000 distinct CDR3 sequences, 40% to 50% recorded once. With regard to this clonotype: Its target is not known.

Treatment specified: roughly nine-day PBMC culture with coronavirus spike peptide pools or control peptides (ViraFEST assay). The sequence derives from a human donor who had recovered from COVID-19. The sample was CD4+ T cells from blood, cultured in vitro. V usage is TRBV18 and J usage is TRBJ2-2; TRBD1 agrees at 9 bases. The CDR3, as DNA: TGTGCCAGCTCACCTCCCGGGACAGGGACGCTCCTAGCCGGGGAGCTGTTTTTT. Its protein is CASSPPGTGTLLAGELFF.